Below are 10 T cell receptor beta chains sequenced from a single sample in a study of T cells in Graves' hyperthyroidism and ophthalmopathy. Amplification of TCR beta CDR3 regions used RNA as the template. The TCR CDR3 was amplified in a first-round RT-PCR using the HTBI primer set. TCRdb recomputed calls from the multiplex PCR reads with MiXCR, one row per CDR3 protein. This table has 650,000 to 700,000 distinct CDR3 sequences, about 18% appearing once. Sequenced material: blood. Receptors were obtained from a man over 45 with Graves' hyperthyroidism.

This clonotype has a handful of counts. This chain joins TRBV6-1 and TRBJ2-6, with a weak D call TRBD1 (8 bases). The germline gives CDR1 MNHNS, CDR2 SASEGT. The CDR3 contains 16 residues. V was clipped by 6 bases and J by 3 bases, with 15 bases between them. CDR3 DNA sequence: TGTGCCAGCAGCTACAGGGGGAGGGATGGGGCCAACGTCCTGACTTTC. It is translated as CASSYRGRDGANVLTF.

The table lists this clonotype with many counts. This chain links TRBV27 with TRBJ1-2; D not certain. This CDR3 has 13 amino acids. Germline CDR1 and CDR2: MNHEY and SMNVEV (reference sequence). V lost 2 bases and J lost 7, with 11 bases in between. The CDR3 bases are TGTGCCAGCAGTTTAAATCTGGGTGGTGGCTACACCTTC. This sequence encodes CASSLNLGGGYTF.

The V call is TRBV5-8, the J call TRBJ2-7; tentative D call: TRBD1 (5 bases). The CDR3 loop spans 15 amino acids. Deletions cut 1 base from V and 4 bases from J, with 15 bases between. Germline lookup yields CDR1 SGHTS and CDR2 YDEGEE. The CDR3 coding sequence is TGTGCCAGCAGCTTGCACCCAGGGATGAATTACGAGCAGTACTTC. It specifies CASSLHPGMNYEQYF. Looking up the rest from reference TRBV5-8 and TRBJ2-7 gives the full variable domain: EAGVTQSPTHLIKTRGQQATLRCSPISGHTSVYWYQQALGLGLQFLLWYDEGEERNRGNFPPRFSGRQFPNYSSELNVNALELEDSALYLCASSLHPGMNYEQYFGPGTRLTVT.

This chain connects TRBV19 to TRBJ1-5; a weak D match, TRBD1 (6 bases). The CDR3 contains 14 residues. CDR1 is LNHDA and CDR2 is SQIVND in the germline V gene (reference sequence). Trimming removed 3 bases at V and 7 bases at J, with 13 bases between. The chain's CDR3 is CASSIQGSGQPQHF. DNA of the CDR3: TGTGCCAGTAGTATTCAGGGGAGCGGACAGCCCCAGCATTTT.

This clonotype was counted at least ten times. The chain is built from TRBV12-3 or TRBV12-4 and TRBJ1-1, with TRBD1 matching over 9 bases. The CDR3 contains 17 residues. V shed 4 bases and J 2 bases; nucleotides not matched to a gene: 11. CDR3 residues: CASSSRGDRAYNTEAFF. CDR3 coding DNA: TGTGCCAGCAGTTCCCGAGGGGACAGGGCGTATAACACTGAAGCTTTCTTT.

This clonotype has ten or more counts. This chain connects TRBV11-1 to TRBJ2-5; a possible D gene is TRBD1 (5 bases). CDR1 is SGHAT, CDR2 FQDESV, per germline (reference sequence). The CDR3 length is 15 residues. Trimming stripped 5 bases from V and 2 bases from J, with 15 bases between. In DNA, the CDR3 is TGTGCCAGCAGCCTGCTCCAGGGATGGCAAGAGACCCAGTACTTC. Translation: CASSLLQGWQETQYF. The full variable domain, with the rest looked up from reference TRBV11-1 and TRBJ2-5, is EAEVAQSPRYKITEKSQAVAFWCDPISGHATLYWYRQILGQGPELLVQFQDESVVDDSQLPKDRFSAERLKGVDSTLKIQPAELGDSAMYLCASSLLQGWQETQYFGPGTRLLVL.

In this sample, this clonotype turned up a few times. The rearrangement links TRBV6-5 to TRBJ1-1; D possibly corresponds to TRBD1 (5 bases). This CDR3 is built from 16 residues. Looked up from germline, CDR1 is MNHEY and CDR2 is SVGAGI. The V gene lost 2 bases and the J gene lost 3 bases, with 16 bases spanning the gap. CDR3 DNA sequence: TGTGCCAGCAGTTACGTGCGGGGGTCCGGCGACACTGAAGCTTTCTTT. Protein sequence: CASSYVRGSGDTEAFF.

This clonotype was recorded at least ten times. The V gene is TRBV3-1, the J gene TRBJ2-5; 13 bases fit TRBD2. Germline assignment: CDR1 LGHDT and CDR2 YNNKEL (reference sequence). Trimming removed 4 bases from V and 5 bases from J; junction bases left unmatched: 7. The CDR3 is 16 amino acids. The CDR3 here is CASSLNTLAGGETQYF. In nucleotides, the CDR3 is TGTGCCAGCAGCCTGAACACACTAGCGGGAGGGGAGACCCAGTACTTC.

This clonotype was detected many times. The chain employs TRBV28 and TRBJ2-3, with D possibly called TRBD1 or TRBD2 (6 bases each). CDR3 size: 12 residues. Germline V CDR1 and CDR2: MDHEN, SYDVKM. The V gene lost 11 bases and the J gene lost 4 bases, with 13 bases spanning the gap. The chain's CDR3 is CAFGGVADTQYF. The CDR3, as DNA: TGTGCCTTCGGGGGCGTAGCAGATACGCAGTATTTT.

This clonotype was detected a few times. This sequence joins TRBV24-1 and TRBJ2-2; D is perhaps TRBD1 (6 bases). Per the germline V gene, CDR1 is KGHDR and CDR2 is SFDVKD. The CDR3 is 17 amino acids. V dropped 0 bases and J dropped 3 bases, with 13 bases sitting between them. The CDR3 sequence: CATSDLGSSGDTGELFF. In nucleotides, the CDR3 is TGTGCCACCAGTGATTTGGGGTCGTCAGGGGACACCGGGGAGCTGTTTTTT.